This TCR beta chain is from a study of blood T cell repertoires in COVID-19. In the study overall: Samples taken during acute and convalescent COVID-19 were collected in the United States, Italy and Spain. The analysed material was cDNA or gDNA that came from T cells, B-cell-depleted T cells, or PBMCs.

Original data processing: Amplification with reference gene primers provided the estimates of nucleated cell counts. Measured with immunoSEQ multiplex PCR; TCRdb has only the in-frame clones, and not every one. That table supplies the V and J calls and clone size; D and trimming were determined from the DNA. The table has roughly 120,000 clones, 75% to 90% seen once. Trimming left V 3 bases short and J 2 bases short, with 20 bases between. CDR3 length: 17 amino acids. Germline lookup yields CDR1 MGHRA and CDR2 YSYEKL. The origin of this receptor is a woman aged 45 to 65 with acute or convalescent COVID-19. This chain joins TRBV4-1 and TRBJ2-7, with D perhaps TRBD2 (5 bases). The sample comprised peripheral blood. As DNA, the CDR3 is TGCGCCAGCAGCCACTCGATGAGGAGGTCCCGGCCCTACGAGCAGTACTTC. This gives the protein CASSHSMRRSRPYEQYF.